The rows below give T cell receptor beta chains drawn from one sample of a study of T-cell memory formation after mild COVID-19. A single record per CDR3 protein comes from TCRdb applying MiXCR to the 5' RACE reads. The sample shows 450,000 or so distinct CDR3 sequences, approximately 23% of them seen only once. The sequencing sample was made of PBMCs or a T cell subset sorted from them (not recorded which). These receptors came from an adult woman who had mild COVID-19 (a few samples of this study predate the infection). Cell type and time point are not known. Each CDR3 is given with its conserved first and last residue. D genes are given only for firm matches. Some rows have no size entry. The others give once, few or many, or a class for an expanded clone.

clone size	CDR3 length	V gene	D gene	J gene	CDR3 DNA	CDR3 protein
-	16	TRBV5-1	-	TRBJ2-1	TGCGCCAGCAGCTTGGACGGGCGAAGCTCCTACAATGAGCAGTTCTTC	CASSLDGRSSYNEQFF
many	14	TRBV12-3/TRBV12-4	-	TRBJ1-1	TGTGCCAGCAGCCTAGGACCTATGAACACTGAAGCTTTCTTT	CASSLGPMNTEAFF
-	15	TRBV4-2	-	TRBJ2-2	TGTGCCAGCAGCCGAGAGAAGGGGAACACCGGGGAGCTGTTTTTT	CASSREKGNTGELFF
-	14	TRBV6-2/TRBV6-3	-	TRBJ1-5	TGTGCCATCGCGATCAGGGCGAGCAATCAGCCCCAGCATTTT	CAIAIRASNQPQHF
-	17	TRBV6-2/TRBV6-3	-	TRBJ2-1	TGTGCCAGCACGGACCGCACCGCCGGGACACGATACAATGAGCAGTTCTTC	CASTDRTAGTRYNEQFF
-	13	TRBV19	-	TRBJ2-3	TGTGCCAGTAGTCATGACAGCACAGATACGCAGTATTTT	CASSHDSTDTQYF
few	19	TRBV20-1	TRBD2	TRBJ2-1	TGCAGTGCCACTCGCCCTACTAGCGGGAGGGCCTTACTCTACAATGAGCAGTTCTTC	CSATRPTSGRALLYNEQFF
-	13	TRBV7-9	-	TRBJ1-1	TGTGCCAGCAGCCCATTCGGGGACACTGAAGCTTTCTTT	CASSPFGDTEAFF
-	13	TRBV25-1	TRBD1	TRBJ2-7	TGTGCCAGCGCCGACAGGGTAACCTACGAGCAGTACTTC	CASADRVTYEQYF
-	16	TRBV6-1	TRBD2	TRBJ2-5	TGTGCCAGCAGTAGGGGACTAGCGTTTTCAGCAGAGACCCAGTACTTC	CASSRGLAFSAETQYF
-	15	TRBV5-1	-	TRBJ2-7	TGCGCCAGCAGCCGACTTGAAGGGCCGGGAGACGAGCAGTACTTC	CASSRLEGPGDEQYF
-	13	TRBV20-1	-	TRBJ2-1	TGCAGTGCTAGTTATTCGGCCTACAATGAGCAGTTCTTC	CSASYSAYNEQFF
-	16	TRBV20-1	-	TRBJ1-5	TGCAGTGCTAGAGATGAAGGCCTCCCTGACCATCAGCCCCAGCATTTT	CSARDEGLPDHQPQHF
few	13	TRBV30	-	TRBJ2-7	TGTGCCTGGGAGAATGGGGATGGCTGGGAGCAGTACTTC	CAWENGDGWEQYF
-	11	TRBV7-9	-	TRBJ2-1	TGTGCCAGCAGCTTCGCTCCTGGGCAGTTCTTC	CASSFAPGQFF
-	18	TRBV4-3	TRBD1	TRBJ1-2	TGCGCCAGCAGCCGCTCACAACTCCACGGGGACAGGGCCTATGGCTACACCTTC	CASSRSQLHGDRAYGYTF
-	13	TRBV12-3/TRBV12-4	-	TRBJ2-3	TGTGCCAGCAGTACCCTGCAGACGGATACGCAGTATTTT	CASSTLQTDTQYF
-	15	TRBV5-1	TRBD1	TRBJ1-1	TGCGCCAGCAGCCCCTGGACAGGTGTTCGCACTGAAGCTTTCTTT	CASSPWTGVRTEAFF
few	14	TRBV20-1	TRBD2	TRBJ2-7	TGCAGTGCGCGTACTAGCGGGAGGGCCTACGAGCAGTACTTC	CSARTSGRAYEQYF
few	11	TRBV20-1	-	TRBJ2-7	TGCAGTGCTCACGGGGCCTACGAGCAGTACTTC	CSAHGAYEQYF
-	14	TRBV6-5	-	TRBJ2-7	TGTGCCAGCAGTTACTCGAGCAGTGTGGGCGAGCAGTACTTC	CASSYSSSVGEQYF
-	12	TRBV29-1	-	TRBJ2-1	TGCAGCGCTTCCGGGAGTGGAGTGGAGCAGTTCTTC	CSASGSGVEQFF
few	14	TRBV18	TRBD1	TRBJ1-1	TGTGCCAGCTCACAACAGGGGTTCTTCACTGAAGCTTTCTTT	CASSQQGFFTEAFF
once	18	TRBV7-8	TRBD1	TRBJ2-5	TGTGCCAGCAGCTTGCGCGGCCCGAGACAGGGGGCCTATGAGACCCAGTACTTC	CASSLRGPRQGAYETQYF
-	15	TRBV2	-	TRBJ2-7	TGTGCCAGCAGTGAAAGAGCAGGGGTTACCTACGAGCAGTACTTC	CASSERAGVTYEQYF